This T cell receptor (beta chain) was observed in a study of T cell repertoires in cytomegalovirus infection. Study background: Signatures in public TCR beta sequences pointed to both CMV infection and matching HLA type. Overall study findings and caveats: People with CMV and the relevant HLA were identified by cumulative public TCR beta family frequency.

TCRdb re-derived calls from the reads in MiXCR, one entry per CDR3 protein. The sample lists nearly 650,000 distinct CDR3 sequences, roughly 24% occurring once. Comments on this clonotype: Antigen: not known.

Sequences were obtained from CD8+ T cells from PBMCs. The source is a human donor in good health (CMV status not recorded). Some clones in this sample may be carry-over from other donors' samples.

The CDR3 reads CASSYSGLRITDTQYF. CDR3 coding DNA: TGTGCCAGCAGTTACTCGGGACTAAGGATCACAGATACGCAGTATTTT. The rearrangement links TRBV6-5 to TRBJ2-3, with TRBD2 identical over 7 bases. Germline V CDR1 and CDR2: MNHEY, SVGAGI. This CDR3 is built from 16 residues. V lost 0 bases and J lost 2; bases outside the gene matches: 5.